A single count supports the clone carrying this T cell receptor (beta chain). Its target is unknown. V was cut by 5 bases and J by 1 base, with 12 bases left in between. Germline CDR1 and CDR2: SEHNR and FQNEAQ (reference sequence). This CDR3 is 14 amino acids long. Primers for the PCR totalled 60 Vbeta and 13 Jbeta. Assay used: immunoSEQ multiplex PCR; TCRdb lists only in-frame clones, some missing. Altogether 100,000 or so clones are present, roughly four fifths being singletons, with the ten largest covering 3% to 3.5%. The record originates from a study of cytomegalovirus exposure and HLA in healthy donors. Study-level results: Fewer N-insertions (relative to the approximately 700-donor mean) were reportedly seen in an Asian-associated ancestry cluster in a later analysis. Excluded were some V segments that proved indistinguishable, including TRBV6-2 and TRBV6-3. Trimming of TCR beta V- and J-genes showed a link, identified in a later analysis, to a missense DCLRE1C variant.

Sequences were obtained from PBMCs. This clonotype was obtained from a man aged 25 to 45 in good health and CMV-seropositive. V usage is TRBV7-9 and J usage is TRBJ2-7; D might be TRBD2 (5 bases). The DNA of the CDR3 is TGTGCCAGCAGCCAAATGGACTTATCCTACGAGCAGTACTTC. Its protein is CASSQMDLSYEQYF.